Listed below are T cell receptor beta chains from one sample, sequenced in a study of T cell changes during pregnancy in multiple sclerosis. Profiling relied on immunoSEQ multiplex PCR, and the TCRdb table lists in-frame clones only, not all of them. The sample consists of about 50,000 clones, 92% of them appearing once. The specimen was CD4+ T cells from peripheral blood mononuclear cells, collected after pregnancy. The receptors here all came from a female donor with multiple sclerosis, enrolled in a pregnancy study. Each CDR3 is given with its conserved first and last residue. The D gene is left open where the match is weak. The listing skips clone size in some rows; elsewhere it reads once, few, many or a size class.

d_gene,v_gene,j_gene,abundance,CDR3aa,CDR3nt
TRBD1,TRBV5-5,TRBJ2-5,NA,CASSFDRAKTQYF,TGTGCCAGCAGCTTTGACAGGGCTAAGACCCAGTACTTC
TRBD1,TRBV5-1,TRBJ2-7,NA,CASSLDGTEYYEQYF,TGCGCCAGCAGCTTGGATGGGACAGAATATTACGAGCAGTACTTC
NA,TRBV5-5,TRBJ1-1,NA,CASSLGSLNTEAFF,TGTGCCAGCAGCTTGGGCAGTCTGAACACTGAAGCTTTCTTT
NA,TRBV5-1,TRBJ1-4,once,CASSLDTVATNEKLFF,TGCGCCAGCAGCCTCGACACGGTTGCAACTAATGAAAAACTGTTTTTT
NA,TRBV7-8,TRBJ2-5,NA,CASSRRVTTRGETQYF,TGTGCCAGCAGCCGTCGAGTTACGACCCGGGGGGAGACCCAGTACTTC
TRBD2,TRBV11-3,TRBJ2-1,NA,CASSLVLAGALGEQFF,TGTGCCAGCAGCTTAGTACTAGCGGGAGCCCTTGGGGAGCAGTTCTTC
TRBD1,TRBV11-2,TRBJ1-1,NA,CASRDDRARGGAFF,TGTGCCAGCAGGGACGACAGGGCCCGAGGTGGAGCTTTCTTT
TRBD2,TRBV5-4,TRBJ2-3,NA,CASSSGGSGGYFTDTQYF,TGTGCCAGCAGCTCCGGTGGGTCGGGAGGATATTTCACAGATACGCAGTATTTT
TRBD1,TRBV10-2,TRBJ2-2,NA,CASRDPGGRSTGELFF,TGCGCCAGCAGGGATCCAGGGGGAAGGAGCACCGGGGAGCTGTTTTTT
TRBD2,TRBV18,TRBJ2-7,NA,CASSPLRAGLAGVEQYF,TGTGCCAGCTCACCTTTAAGAGCCGGGCTAGCGGGAGTCGAGCAGTACTTC
NA,TRBV15,TRBJ2-4,NA,CATGPGRLAKNIQYF,TGTGCCACCGGCCCGGGTCGTCTAGCCAAAAACATTCAGTACTTC
TRBD2,TRBV18,TRBJ2-3,NA,CASSPAGGRSTDTQYF,TGTGCCAGCTCACCAGCGGGGGGAAGAAGCACAGATACGCAGTATTTT
TRBD1,TRBV4-1,TRBJ1-2,NA,CASSQGDRVGYTF,TGCGCCAGCAGCCAAGGCGACAGGGTTGGCTACACCTTC
TRBD2,TRBV19,TRBJ2-2,NA,CASSIVGLADTGELFF,TGTGCCAGTAGTATAGTCGGACTAGCTGACACCGGGGAGCTGTTTTTT
TRBD2,TRBV7-3,TRBJ2-5,NA,CASSPGPGGGETQYF,TGTGCCAGCAGCCCCGGACCGGGAGGAGGGGAGACCCAGTACTTC
TRBD2,TRBV19,TRBJ2-2,NA,CASSIKKGLAGSGELFF,TGTGCCAGTAGTATTAAAAAGGGACTAGCGGGTTCCGGGGAGCTGTTTTTT
TRBD1,TRBV12-5,TRBJ2-3,NA,CASGLARQGARTDTQYF,TGTGCTAGTGGTTTGGCAAGACAGGGCGCGAGGACAGATACGCAGTATTTT
TRBD1,TRBV6-1,TRBJ1-5,NA,CASSVTGVNQPQHF,TGTGCCAGCAGCGTGACAGGGGTCAATCAGCCCCAGCATTTT
NA,TRBV21-1,TRBJ2-5,NA,CASSRRGGETQYF,TGTGCCAGCAGCAGGCGGGGGGGAGAGACCCAGTACTTC
TRBD1,TRBV6-6,TRBJ1-2,NA,CASSSPRTGVDYGYTF,TGTGCCAGCAGTTCACCCCGGACAGGGGTCGACTATGGCTACACCTTC
NA,TRBV27,TRBJ1-1,few,CASSLVAGTEAFF,TGTGCCAGCAGTTTAGTGGCCGGGACTGAAGCTTTCTTT
TRBD1,TRBV4-2,TRBJ2-2,NA,CASSRRGQGNTGELFF,TGTGCCAGCAGCCGGCGGGGACAGGGCAACACCGGGGAGCTGTTTTTT
TRBD2,TRBV20-1,TRBJ2-1,NA,CSARPAGVPFF,TGCAGTGCCAGGCCCGCGGGGGTGCCGTTCTTC
TRBD1,TRBV27,TRBJ1-2,NA,CASSLSGTVMALYGYTF,TGTGCCAGCAGTTTATCGGGGACAGTGATGGCTTTATATGGCTACACCTTC
NA,TRBV4-2,TRBJ2-7,NA,CASSQGNEGAYEQYF,TGTGCCAGCAGCCAAGGGAACGAGGGTGCGTACGAGCAGTACTTC
TRBD1,TRBV18,TRBJ2-7,once,CASSPRTGTAYEQYF,TGTGCCAGCTCACCCCGTACCGGGACAGCCTACGAGCAGTACTTC
NA,TRBV18,TRBJ2-3,NA,CASSPQRSTDTQYF,TGTGCCAGCTCACCACAGCGGAGCACAGATACGCAGTATTTT
NA,TRBV5-1,TRBJ2-1,once,CASSLLDPGVYEQFF,TGCGCCAGCAGCTTACTGGATCCAGGGGTATATGAGCAGTTCTTC
TRBD1,TRBV6-1,TRBJ1-1,NA,CASSRQGMYTEAFF,TGTGCCAGCAGCCGACAGGGAATGTACACTGAAGCTTTCTTT
NA,TRBV6-1,TRBJ1-1,NA,CASRLDSLANTEAFF,TGTGCCAGTAGGTTAGACAGTTTGGCGAACACTGAAGCTTTCTTT
TRBD1,TRBV19,TRBJ1-2,NA,CASSTYRTGSGYTF,TGTGCCAGTAGTACATACCGGACAGGGTCTGGCTACACCTTC
TRBD1,TRBV7-8,TRBJ2-3,NA,CASSLVRGNRGLADTQYF,TGTGCCAGCAGCTTAGTGAGGGGGAACAGGGGGCTTGCGGATACGCAGTATTTT
TRBD1,TRBV27,TRBJ2-1,NA,CASSLVGQGNEQFF,TGTGCCAGCAGTTTAGTCGGACAGGGCAATGAGCAGTTCTTC